The clone carrying this T cell receptor beta chain was detected ten times or more. Germline lookup yields CDR1 SNHLY and CDR2 FYNNEI. Trimming removed 2 bases at V and 6 bases at J, with 5 bases between. This CDR3 is built from 12 residues. This sample stems from a study of T cells in Graves' hyperthyroidism and ophthalmopathy. Across the whole study: The authors collected peripheral blood at initial diagnosis, before any treatment.

From RNA transcripts, TCR beta CDR3 regions were amplified. A set of HTBI primers served as the primers for a first-round RT-PCR of the TCR CDR3. One entry per CDR3 protein, called by TCRdb with MiXCR from the multiplex PCR reads. The table lists a few hundred thousand distinct CDR3 sequences, 15% of them singletons, with around a third in the top ten. The receptor comes from a woman in her twenties or thirties with Graves' hyperthyroidism. This sequence joins TRBV2 and TRBJ2-1; D unresolved. The source material was blood. The CDR3 protein is CASSERGNEQFF. The CDR3 DNA is TGTGCCAGCAGTGAACGCGGCAATGAGCAGTTCTTC.